Below, one TCR beta chain is given with its context. Its antigen has not been determined. Per-base qualities were not stored, and no clone one base away is much larger. This entry is derived from a study of tumor-infiltrating lymphocytes in primary liver carcinoma (dated by TCRdb to the late 2010s). Some background on the complete study: Of the five patients (three men and two women, aged 30 to 69 years), four had hepatocellular carcinoma and one had combined HCC and intrahepatic cholangiocarcinoma. Tumors of the five patients were stage T1-T3 N0M0 with maximum diameters of about 4.2 to 10 cm. Samples yielded roughly 3.5 to 7.5 million productive TCRbeta reads; read depth did not differ significantly between tissue types. For each liver tumor, the study sampled five regions along with adjacent normal tissue and blood, and applied TCRbeta repertoire sequencing, expression microarrays and whole-exome sequencing. A total of 35 or so specimens from 5 patients went through TCRbeta repertoire sequencing, namely 25 tumor regions, 5 adjacent noncancerous liver tissues and 5 peripheral blood samples. The 25 or so tumor region samples were profiled with Agilent mRNA microarrays so that TCRbeta repertoire diversity could be related to the local molecular phenotype. Repertoires from technical replicates were highly reproducible, with mean shared-clone rates around 0.87 and correlation coefficients above 0.95.

Starting from 450 to 500 ng total RNA, TCRbeta-specific cDNA was produced by reverse transcription with a constant-region primer and ProtoScript II reverse transcriptase. Three nested multiplex PCR rounds, following a slightly modified ARM-PCR procedure, were used to build the TCRbeta libraries. Each of the first two PCR rounds ran for approximately 10 cycles and used multiplex TRBV1-TRBV30 forward primers together with a Cbeta reverse primer. Sample barcodes and Illumina adapters were added in a final 25-cycle PCR with Deep VentR polymerase. Amplicons of 200-500 bp were gel-purified with a QIAquick gel extraction kit before sequencing. An Illumina HiSeq 2500 was used to sequence the TCRbeta amplicons with 250-bp paired-end reads. As for how the authors treated the data: Quality trimming of reads was performed with Trimmomatic v0.33, and paired reads were merged with FLASH v1.2.11 so that full CDR3 sequences could be recovered. MiGEC v1.2.1b assigned V, D and J germline segments to the rearranged TCRbeta sequences. Clonotype statistics, along with Shannon-Wiener diversity indices, were calculated using VDJtools v1.0.0. To cut down on sampling bias, every analysis after diversity analysis relied on just the 250 most abundant clonotypes from each sample. The public reads were reprocessed in TCRdb via fastp at Q25 and MiXCR, keeping in-frame beta chains. Identical CDR3 proteins give one entry, which carries the most common genes and DNA. These V and J calls are TCRdb output, not the study's own analysis. The sample table holds 100,000 to 150,000 distinct CDR3 sequences, of which 60% to 80% were seen once. The ten biggest clones cover less than 10% of the sample.

Total RNA and DNA were co-extracted from around 18-30 mg of bulk tissue with the AllPrep DNA/RNA mini kit, without cell sorting. Roughly five patients with histopathologically diagnosed primary liver carcinoma underwent surgical resection in China between late 2015 and 2016. Chronic HBV infection was present in the patients, and the patients were treatment-naive at sampling. Each tumor was sampled at five spatially separated regions: the superior, inferior, left-lateral and right-lateral poles and the tumor centre. According to histology, viable tumor cells made up more than 75% of every tumor sample. Fresh tumor and adjacent tissue pieces were bisected; one half was stored in RNAlater at -80°C, the other sent for histology. What the work shows at the level of the full study, not this receptor alone: Compared with blood, tumors had a significantly larger share of the repertoire taken up by the top 250 clones (p = 0.039). Bulk unsorted samples precluded comparing CD4+ and CD8+ T cell repertoires. Only the TCR beta chain was sequenced, so true repertoire diversity is likely underestimated because unpaired alpha chains were not captured. Repertoire overlap was found to be higher between tumor regions (mean approximately 35%) than between tumor-adjacent (roughly 17%) or tumor-blood (14%) pairs, consistent with antigen-driven expansion. Only about 7.5-25% of top clones were present in all five regions of a tumor, suggesting spatial heterogeneity of tumor-infiltrating T cells. The study included only five patients, and the authors note findings should be validated in a larger study.

V was cut back by 7 bases and J by 7 bases, leaving a gap of 16 bases between them. The germline V gene (reference sequence) supplies CDR1 LNHDA and CDR2 SQIVND. The CDR3 contains 14 residues, cysteine and phenylalanine counted. Here the CDR3 DNA is all that survives: 42 bases in frame from base 1. Sequences were obtained from liver tumor tissue from sampling region 3. The cell subset or site label on this specimen signifies: tumor region T3, left-lateral pole. The receptor was isolated from a woman aged 60-75 years with primary liver carcinoma and hepatitis B virus infection. The V and J genes are TRBV19 and TRBJ2-2; the D gene is possibly TRBD2, with 6 bases matching. CDR3 sequence: CASNRGGVVGELFF. The sequenced DNA: TGTGCCAGTAATAGGGGAGGAGTGGTCGGGGAGCTGTTTTTT. Beyond the CDR3, the reference TRBV19 and TRBJ2-2 genes provide the residues; the full variable domain reads: DGGITQSPKYLFRKEGQNVTLSCEQNLNHDAMYWYRQDPGQGLRLIYYSQIVNDFQKGDIAEGYSVSREKKESFPLTVTSAQKNPTAFYLCASNRGGVVGELFFGEGSRLTVL.